The next 29 T cell receptor beta chains were all read from a single sample in a study of T cell repertoires in cytomegalovirus infection. TCRdb independently ran MiXCR on the reads; one entry per CDR3 protein. The sample contains about 740,000 distinct CDR3 sequences, approximately 40% of which appear only once. The specimen sequenced was PBMCs. These receptors were collected from a human donor in good health (CMV status not recorded). Some clones in this sample may be carry-over from other donors' samples.

This clonotype was picked up many times. The chain links TRBV7-2 to TRBJ1-4; maybe TRBD1 (6 bases). Looked up from germline, CDR1 is SGHTA and CDR2 is FQGNSA. The ends were cut back, 2 bases at V and 13 bases at J, with 11 bases in the middle. This CDR3 comprises 12 residues. Here the CDR3 reads CASSLFRGGLFF. CDR3 coding DNA: TGTGCCAGCAGCTTATTCAGGGGCGGACTGTTTTTT.

The V gene is TRBV10-3, the J gene TRBJ2-7; 7 bases are shared with TRBD1. The germline V gene encodes CDR1 ENHRY and CDR2 SYGVKD. V lost 5 bases and J lost 3; bases outside the gene matches: 10. The length of the CDR3 is 15 residues. In nucleotides, the CDR3 is TGTGCCATCAGTAGGGAACAGGGGACGTTCTACGAGCAGTACTTC. It yields the protein CAISREQGTFYEQYF.

The V gene is TRBV11-2, the J gene TRBJ2-5, with D possibly being TRBD1 (5 bases). The germline V gene has CDR1 SGHAT and CDR2 FQNNGV. Trimming removed 4 bases at V and 3 bases at J, with 15 bases between. The CDR3 contains 15 residues. The CDR3 sequence is CASSSIDRSEETQYF. In nucleotides, the CDR3 is TGTGCCAGCAGCTCAATAGACAGAAGCGAAGAGACCCAGTACTTC. Full variable domain (rest looked up from reference TRBV11-2 and TRBJ2-5): EAGVAQSPRYKIIEKRQSVAFWCNPISGHATLYWYQQILGQGPKLLIQFQNNGVVDDSQLPKDRFSAERLKGVDSTLKIQPAKLEDSAVYLCASSSIDRSEETQYFGPGTRLLVL.

This clonotype appeared a few times. V is TRBV11-2 and J is TRBJ1-1; tentatively, D is TRBD1 (6 bases). The CDR3 covers 13 residues. Germline V lookup: CDR1 SGHAT, CDR2 FQNNGV. V was pared by 5 bases and J by 11 bases, with 18 bases between. The CDR3 DNA reads TGTGCCAGCAGCCCGCGAACAGGGCTGGATGCTTTCTTT. Translation: CASSPRTGLDAFF.

This clonotype appeared a few times. This rearrangement joins TRBV10-3 to TRBJ2-7; 8 positions agree with TRBD1. V was pared by 2 bases and J by 2 bases, with 5 bases of the junction left unmatched. The CDR3 spans 15 residues. CDR1 and CDR2 (germline): ENHRY, SYGVKD. The CDR3 is CAISEKPGQAYEQYF. The DNA of the CDR3 is TGTGCCATCAGTGAGAAGCCGGGACAGGCCTACGAGCAGTACTTC.

The CDR3 bases are TGTGCCAGCAGCGGTGGAAACACCGGGGAGACGTTTTTT. It is translated as CASSGGNTGETFF. The chain carries TRBV28 and TRBJ2-2; perhaps TRBD2 as D (5 bases). Looked up from germline, CDR1 is MDHEN and CDR2 is SYDVKM. This CDR3 has 13 residues. V gave up 6 bases and J gave up 16 bases, with 21 bases separating them.

This clonotype has just a few counts. The rearrangement joins TRBV5-4 to TRBJ1-2; D remains unclear. The CDR3 spans 13 residues. The germline V and J ends were trimmed by 2 bases and 8 bases, with 13 bases remaining between them. Germline values: CDR1 SGHNT, CDR2 YYREEE (reference sequence). This CDR3 is CASSFAGTGGYTF. DNA of the CDR3: TGTGCCAGCAGCTTCGCGGGCACGGGCGGCTACACCTTC.

This chain links TRBV10-3 with TRBJ2-7, with no clear D. The CDR3 consists of 13 residues. Trimming removed 6 bases from V and 0 bases from J, with 9 bases in between. Germline V CDR1 and CDR2: ENHRY, SYGVKD. CDR3 in amino acids: CAISQRASYEQYF. CDR3 nucleotides: TGTGCCATCAGCCAAAGGGCCTCCTACGAGCAGTACTTC.

The chain uses TRBV19 and TRBJ1-6; the match to TRBD1 covers 10 bases. The V and J ends lost 1 base and 9 bases, in that order; junction bases with no gene match: 9. This CDR3 is 17 amino acids long. Per the germline V gene, CDR1 is LNHDA and CDR2 is SQIVND (reference sequence). The CDR3 DNA reads as TGTGCCAGTAGTATAGCTCCCCCGGGACAGGGGACTTCACCCCTCCACTTT. Its protein is CASSIAPPGQGTSPLHF.

J is TRBJ1-1 and V is TRBV10-3; unclear D gene. Trimming removed 10 bases at V and 3 bases at J, with 18 bases between. Germline V gene lookup returns CDR1 ENHRY and CDR2 SYGVKD. The CDR3 extends over 14 amino acids. CDR3 DNA sequence: TGTGCCACCTGTCCTTGGTTCGGGGACACTGAAGCTTTCTTT. Translation: CATCPWFGDTEAFF.

In this sample, this clonotype turned up a few times. In DNA form, the CDR3 reads TGTGCCAGCGTGGACACCCCGACGGGTGGGTATGGCTACACCTTC. It specifies CASVDTPTGGYGYTF. The genes are TRBV19 and TRBJ1-2; D might be TRBD1 (5 bases). Germline loops: CDR1 LNHDA, CDR2 SQIVND (reference sequence). The CDR3 spans 15 residues. V lost 9 bases and J 5 bases, leaving 22 bases between the germline ends.

The V and J genes are TRBV2 and TRBJ1-6; D is undetermined. Germline lookup yields CDR1 SNHLY and CDR2 FYNNEI. Trimming stripped 3 bases from V and 0 bases from J, with 9 bases between. There are 16 residues in the CDR3. In DNA, the CDR3 is TGTGCCAGCAGTGACGACTGGAGCTCCTATAATTCACCCCTCCACTTT. Protein sequence: CASSDDWSSYNSPLHF. The entire variable domain, with the rest obtained from reference TRBV2 and TRBJ1-6, is as follows: EPEVTQTPSHQVTQMGQEVILRCVPISNHLYFYWYRQILGQKVEFLVSFYNNEISEKSEIFDDQFSVERPDGSNFTLKIRSTKLEDSAMYFCASSDDWSSYNSPLHFGNGTRLTVT.

This clonotype was recorded a few times. This chain joins TRBV7-2 and TRBJ2-7; 7 nucleotides agree with TRBD2. The trim removed 1 base at V and 5 bases at J, leaving 11 bases unmatched. The germline V gene has CDR1 SGHTA and CDR2 FQGNSA. The CDR3 extends over 16 amino acids. CDR3 in amino acids: CASSLGMGGRGHEQYF. Written as DNA, the CDR3 is TGTGCCAGCAGCTTAGGTATGGGCGGGAGAGGCCACGAGCAGTACTTC.

The rearrangement joins TRBV7-9 to TRBJ2-4; D possibly corresponds to TRBD2 (6 bases). The V end was cut by 5 bases, the J end by 1 base, with 15 bases between. This CDR3 region has 16 residues. In germline, CDR1 is SEHNR, CDR2 FQNEAQ (reference sequence). The CDR3 DNA is TGTGCCAGCAGCCCAATGGGGGGAAGGGCCAAAAACATTCAGTACTTC. This encodes CASSPMGGRAKNIQYF.

The chain links TRBV19 to TRBJ1-4, with D uncertain. The V gene lost 3 bases and the J gene lost 7 bases, with 15 bases spanning the gap. Germline loops: CDR1 LNHDA, CDR2 SQIVND (reference sequence). This CDR3 spans 15 amino acids. For the CDR3, the DNA is TGTGCCAGTAGTATTGGGAACGCCGAAGGTGAAAAACTGTTTTTT. Amino acid sequence: CASSIGNAEGEKLFF. The full variable domain, its missing parts supplied by reference TRBV19 and TRBJ1-4, is DGGITQSPKYLFRKEGQNVTLSCEQNLNHDAMYWYRQDPGQGLRLIYYSQIVNDFQKGDIAEGYSVSREKKESFPLTVTSAQKNPTAFYLCASSIGNAEGEKLFFGSGTQLSVL.

The chain recombines TRBV12-3 or TRBV12-4 with TRBJ1-5; 8 nucleotides align to TRBD1. J was trimmed by 15 bases and V by 1 base; bases with no gene match: 11. There are 14 residues in the CDR3. The DNA of the CDR3 is TGTGCCAGCAGTTTAGGACAGGGGACCCACCTATTGCATTTT. Amino acid sequence: CASSLGQGTHLLHF.

The V and J genes are TRBV19 and TRBJ2-5; D might be TRBD1 or TRBD2, each matching 5 bases. The CDR3 covers 16 residues. CDR1 is LNHDA, CDR2 SQIVND, per germline (reference sequence). The germline V and J ends were trimmed by 1 base and 4 bases, with 16 bases remaining between them. CDR3 nucleotide sequence: TGTGCCAGTAGTATAGGACAGAGCGAAACTAGAGAGACCCAGTACTTC. As protein: CASSIGQSETRETQYF.

The V and J genes are TRBV28 and TRBJ1-2; maybe TRBD1 (6 bases). The CDR3 runs 14 residues. Germline-derived CDR1 and CDR2 are MDHEN and SYDVKM. Trimming took off 7 bases at V and 7 bases at J, with 19 bases between the two ends. CDR3 residues: CASTLDSPEGGYTF. In nucleotides, the CDR3 is TGTGCCAGCACCCTGGACAGCCCGGAGGGTGGCTACACCTTC.

This clonotype was observed a handful of times. The chain joins TRBV6-1 to TRBJ2-7; D possibly uses TRBD1 or TRBD2 (5 bases each). The CDR3 contains 15 residues. Trimming took off 5 bases at V and 2 bases at J, with 16 bases between the two ends. CDR1 and CDR2 (germline): MNHNS, SASEGT. Written as DNA, the CDR3 is TGTGCCAGCAGTTCCCTCCCAGGGACCACCTACGAGCAGTACTTC. This codes for CASSSLPGTTYEQYF.

In this sample, this clonotype turned up a few times. This rearrangement joins TRBV15 to TRBJ2-5, with a tentative D call TRBD2 (6 bases). CDR3 length equals 15 residues. Trimming removed 5 bases from V and 7 bases from J, with 20 bases in between. Germline V lookup: CDR1 LNHNV, CDR2 YYDKDF (reference sequence). The CDR3 DNA is TGTGCCACCAGCGGACGGGACCCCCCAGCGGGGACCCAGTACTTC. Translating gives CATSGRDPPAGTQYF.

This clonotype was recorded a few times. The V gene is TRBV27, the J gene TRBJ2-1; no firm D call. CDR3 length equals 14 residues. The germline V and J ends were trimmed by 1 base and 5 bases, with 9 bases remaining between them. In germline, CDR1 is MNHEY, CDR2 SMNVEV (reference sequence). The CDR3 here is CASSLLALNNEQFF. CDR3 coding DNA: TGTGCCAGCAGTTTATTGGCACTAAACAATGAGCAGTTCTTC.

The V and J genes are TRBV27 and TRBJ1-1; 10 bases are a match to TRBD1. Germline V gives CDR1 MNHEY, CDR2 SMNVEV (reference sequence). There are 14 residues in the CDR3. V was pared by 8 bases and J by 3 bases, with 6 bases of the junction left unmatched. The CDR3 DNA sequence: TGTGCCAGCGGGAGAGGGACAGGGGACACTGAAGCTTTCTTT. Translating gives CASGRGTGDTEAFF.

The rearrangement links TRBV15 to TRBJ1-2, with D maybe TRBD1 (5 bases). The CDR3 is made up of 14 amino acids. Trimming removed 5 bases from V and 8 bases from J, with 18 bases in between. Germline V gene lookup returns CDR1 LNHNV and CDR2 YYDKDF (reference sequence). CDR3 residues: CATSALASGGGYTF. As DNA, the CDR3 is TGTGCCACCAGCGCCCTGGCATCGGGGGGAGGCTACACCTTC.

This clonotype was found a few times. This chain joins TRBV6-6 and TRBJ1-5, with D perhaps TRBD1 (5 bases). Germline CDR1 MNHNY, CDR2 SVGAGI (reference sequence). The CDR3 is 15 amino acids. The V and J ends lost 5 bases and 6 bases respectively, with 17 bases between them. CDR3 amino acids: CASSLDSFGGQPQHF. CDR3 sequence (DNA): TGTGCCAGCAGTCTCGACTCTTTCGGGGGTCAGCCCCAGCATTTT.

The chain links TRBV6-5 to TRBJ2-3, with D perhaps TRBD2 (6 bases). In germline, CDR1 is MNHEY, CDR2 SVGAGI. V was cut by 6 bases and J by 2 bases, with 15 bases left in between. The CDR3 covers 15 residues. The CDR3 sequence is CASSIGRGFTDTQYF. The CDR3 region has the DNA TGTGCCAGCAGCATTGGGCGGGGATTCACAGATACGCAGTATTTT.

The chain has TRBV19 and TRBJ2-1; TRBD2 is a possible D gene (6 bases). Deletions cut 7 bases from V and 9 bases from J, with 10 bases between. Germline loops: CDR1 LNHDA, CDR2 SQIVND (reference sequence). This CDR3 is built from 11 residues. In DNA, the CDR3 is TGTGCCAGTAAGGCGGGACGTGAGCAGTTCTTC. It is translated as CASKAGREQFF.

The J gene is TRBJ1-3, the V gene TRBV20-1, with D hard to call. Germline CDR1 is DFQATT and CDR2 is SNEGSKA (reference sequence). V was trimmed by 6 bases and J by 8 bases, leaving 11 bases between them. The CDR3 totals 11 residues. This CDR3 reads CSATVLDTIYF. CDR3 bases: TGCAGTGCAACAGTGTTGGACACCATATATTTT.

This clonotype showed up many times. The genes are TRBV7-8 and TRBJ1-5, with D tentatively TRBD1 (5 bases). In germline, CDR1 is SGHVS, CDR2 FQNEAQ. Trimming left V 5 bases short and J 5 bases short, with 13 bases between. The CDR3 contains 14 residues. For the CDR3, the DNA is TGTGCCAGCAGCACCCACCAGGGCGATCAGCCCCAGCATTTT. Protein: CASSTHQGDQPQHF.

The chain joins TRBV3-1 to TRBJ1-2, with D possibly TRBD1 on 6 matching bases. CDR3 length: 14 residues. V gave up 5 bases and J gave up 2 bases, with 12 bases separating them. CDR1 LGHDT and CDR2 YNNKEL come from the germline V gene (reference sequence). CDR3 in DNA: TGTGCCAGCAGCGGGCGGGACAAGAACTATGGCTACACCTTC. It encodes CASSGRDKNYGYTF.